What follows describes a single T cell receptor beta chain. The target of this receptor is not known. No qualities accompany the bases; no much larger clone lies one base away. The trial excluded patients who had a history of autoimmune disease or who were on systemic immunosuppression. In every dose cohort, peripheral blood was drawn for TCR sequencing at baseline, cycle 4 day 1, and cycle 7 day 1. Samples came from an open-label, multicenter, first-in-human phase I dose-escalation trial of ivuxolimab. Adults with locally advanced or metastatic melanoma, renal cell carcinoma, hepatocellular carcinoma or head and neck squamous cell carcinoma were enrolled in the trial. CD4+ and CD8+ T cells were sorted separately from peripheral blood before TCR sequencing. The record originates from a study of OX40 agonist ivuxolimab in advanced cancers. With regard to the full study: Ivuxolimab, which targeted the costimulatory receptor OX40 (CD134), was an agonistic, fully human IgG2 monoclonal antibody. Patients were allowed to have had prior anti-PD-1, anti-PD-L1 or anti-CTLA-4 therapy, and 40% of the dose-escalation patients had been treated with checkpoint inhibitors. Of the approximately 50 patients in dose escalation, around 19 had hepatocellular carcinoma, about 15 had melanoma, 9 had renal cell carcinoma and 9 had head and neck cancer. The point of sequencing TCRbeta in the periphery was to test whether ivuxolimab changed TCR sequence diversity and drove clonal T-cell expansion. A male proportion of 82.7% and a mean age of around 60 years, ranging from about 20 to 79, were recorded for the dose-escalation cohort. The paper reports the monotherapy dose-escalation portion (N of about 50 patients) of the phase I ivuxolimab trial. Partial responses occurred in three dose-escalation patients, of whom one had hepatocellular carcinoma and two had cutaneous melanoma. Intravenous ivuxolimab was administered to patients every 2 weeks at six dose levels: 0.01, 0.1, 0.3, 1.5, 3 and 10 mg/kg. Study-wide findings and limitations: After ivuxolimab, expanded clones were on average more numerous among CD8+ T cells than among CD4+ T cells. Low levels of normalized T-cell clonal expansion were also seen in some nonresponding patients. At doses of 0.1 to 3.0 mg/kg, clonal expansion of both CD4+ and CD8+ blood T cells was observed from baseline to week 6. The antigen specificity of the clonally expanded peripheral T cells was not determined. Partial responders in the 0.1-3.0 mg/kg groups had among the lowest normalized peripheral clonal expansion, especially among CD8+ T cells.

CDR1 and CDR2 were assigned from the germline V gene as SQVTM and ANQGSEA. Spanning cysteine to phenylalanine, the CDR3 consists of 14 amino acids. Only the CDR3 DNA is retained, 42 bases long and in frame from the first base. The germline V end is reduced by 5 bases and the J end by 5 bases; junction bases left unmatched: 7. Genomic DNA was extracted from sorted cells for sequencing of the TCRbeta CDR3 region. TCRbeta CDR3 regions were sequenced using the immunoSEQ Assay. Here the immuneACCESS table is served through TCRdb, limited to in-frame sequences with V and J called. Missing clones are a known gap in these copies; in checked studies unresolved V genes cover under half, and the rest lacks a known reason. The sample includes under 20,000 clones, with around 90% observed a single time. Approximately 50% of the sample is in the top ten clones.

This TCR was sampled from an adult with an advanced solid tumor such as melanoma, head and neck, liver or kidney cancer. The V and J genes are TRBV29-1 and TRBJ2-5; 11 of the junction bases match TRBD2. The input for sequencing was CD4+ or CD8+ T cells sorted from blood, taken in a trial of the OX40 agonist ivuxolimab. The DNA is TGCAGCGTTCGAGGACTAGCGGGCCGGGAGACCCAGTACTTC. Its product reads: CSVRGLAGRETQYF.